This T cell receptor (beta chain) was profiled in a study of resident and recirculating memory T cells in vitiligo. About the study: Epidermis came from shave biopsies of lesional and nonlesional sites, plus PBMCs. Whole samples, not sorted cells, were homogenized and used for genomic DNA extraction. The study's findings and limits: Non-conserved TCRs across sites and patients suggested distinct clones per lesion.

The CDR3 consists of 15 residues. The V segment lost 9 bases and the J segment 1 base; nucleotides outside the gene matches: 6. Germline assignment: CDR1 LGHNA and CDR2 YSLEER. Profiling relied on immunoSEQ multiplex PCR, and the TCRdb table lists in-frame clones only, not all of them. The sample lists 55,000 to 75,000 clones; more than 85% were seen once. Details on this clone: Its specificity is unknown.

Stability required unchanged lesions during the previous 6 months. Source material: blood. The chain carries TRBV4-3 and TRBJ2-2; TRBD2 agrees at 9 bases. This TCR derives from a male donor with vitiligo. The CDR3 protein is CASEGGGVNTGELFF. The CDR3, as DNA: TGCGCCAGTGAGGGCGGGGGGGTGAACACCGGGGAGCTGTTTTTT.